This TCR beta chain was sequenced in a study of CD4 T cells in relation to SARS-CoV-2 and coronaviruses (dated by TCRdb to 2020 to 2022). For context, the study as a whole: In the ViraFEST assay, PBMCs were grown with antigen for approximately ten days, and TCR beta CDR3s were then sequenced to identify antigen-specific clonal expansions. A different, Illumina-based TCR-beta assay was used to sequence expansion assays from other donors in the study. Patient-derived lymphoblastoid cell lines were used to map the HLA restriction of shared crossreactive spike epitopes. Samples from three pre-COVID donors and the naive versus memory experiments were sequenced with the Adaptive Biotechnologies TCR-sequencing kit; other data were Illumina-based. An HIV-1 Nef peptide pool or a culture without peptide was used as the negative reference condition. Memory CD4+ T cell crossreactivity between SARS-CoV-2 and common cold coronavirus spike proteins was assessed at the TCR clonotype level in the study. General conclusions and limits of the study: In about two thirds of donors, memory CD4+ clonotypes turned up that crossrecognized SARS-CoV-2 and at least one common cold coronavirus spike. Since the crossreactivity analysis centred on spike protein, crossreactivity against other viral proteins was not assessed. Crossreactive clones showed significantly weaker SARS-CoV-2-driven expansion than monoreactive clones, consistent with antigenic imprinting. Small numbers of patients and of tested TCRs limited the study. Because no donor provided both pre-pandemic and post-infection samples, tracing the source of pre-existing responses was limited.

The germline V gene encodes CDR1 LGHDT and CDR2 YNNKEL (reference sequence). V is cut by 4 bases and J by 2 bases, and the space between the germline ends is 12 bases. The CDR3 runs 14 residues from the cysteine to the phenylalanine. Solely the CDR3 DNA is kept, with 42 bases framed from the first base. CD4+ T cells from unexposed donors were collected before the COVID-19 pandemic (2011-2018). After less than eleven days of culture, CD4+ T cells were isolated with the EasySep CD4+ T cell isolation kit. Unexposed donor CD4+ T cells were tested for reactivity to SARS-CoV-2 S and N and four common cold coronavirus spike pools, as cell number allowed. PBMCs were cultured at about 1.9 million per well in IMDM supplemented with around 5% human AB serum and 10 IU/ml IL-2. Half of the culture medium was replaced with fresh IL-2-containing medium on days 3 and 7. In general, triplicate replicate wells were used for every peptide culture condition. Leukapheresis product for the unexposed donors was bought commercially. Ficoll-Paque PLUS gradient centrifugation was used to isolate PBMCs from leukapheresis product or whole blood. PBMCs were either used fresh in the expansion assay or cryopreserved at -140 degrees C. The QIAamp Micro DNA Kit was used to extract genomic DNA from the CD4+ T cells.

Receptor amplification or capture employed the immunoSEQ multiplex PCR assay. In the original analysis: Preprocessing removed nonproductive sequences and CDR3s not starting with C, not ending with F or W, or shorter than 7 amino acids. The MANAFEST web app identified antigen-specific clonotypes based on expansion compared with the reference and other culture wells. A clone counted as positive if significantly expanded in 2 of 3 replicate wells versus the reference culture at FDR below 0.05. To be called positive, a clone also had to show significant expansion compared with every other tandem well and an odds ratio greater than 5. Pairwise Levenshtein distance, computed with the stringdist R package after three terminal residues were trimmed from each end, was used as the measure of CDR3 homology. TCRdb took this table from immuneACCESS and kept in-frame rearrangements with V and J called. Such tables lack part of the clones; where checked against another copy, unresolved V genes explain under half of the gap, and the rest is unexplained. V and J calls and clone size follow that table, whereas D and trimming were derived from the DNA. Here the sample has around 25,000 clones; around three quarters occur a single time. 10% of the sample is in the top ten clones.

With regard to this clone: Its antigen is not yet known. Nothing much larger sits one base from this clone, and base qualities are not available.

The chain is encoded by TRBV3-1 (or the pseudogene TRBV3-2) joined to TRBJ2-7; the D segment could be TRBD1, given 5 matching bases. The sequence came from a human donor in good health. Sequenced material: CD4+ T cells from PBMCs, cultured in vitro. The CDR3 region: CASSPTVNPYEQYF. The nucleotides are TGTGCCAGCAGCCCGACAGTTAACCCCTACGAGCAGTACTTC.